This TCR beta chain was identified during a study of blood T cell repertoires in COVID-19. Study-wide background: Acute and convalescent COVID-19 specimens originated in the United States, Italy and Spain. PBMCs, B-cell-depleted T cells, or T cells were the source of the cDNA or gDNA that made up the material.

Assay: immunoSEQ multiplex PCR; the TCRdb copy retains only in-frame clones and omits some. Among some 250,000 clones listed, around 83% were seen once. This CDR3 spans 16 amino acids. The germline V and J ends were trimmed by 4 bases and 0 bases, with 15 bases remaining between them. Germline CDR1 SGHAT, CDR2 FQNNGV. This clonotype was obtained from a man aged 25 to 40 who had recovered from COVID-19. The rearrangement uses TRBV11-2 and TRBJ2-5, with a possible D match to TRBD2 (6 bases). The sample comprised peripheral blood. The CDR3 loop reads CASSSVSGIHQETQYF. The CDR3 region has the DNA TGTGCCAGCAGCTCAGTTAGCGGAATCCACCAAGAGACCCAGTACTTC. Looking up the rest from reference TRBV11-2 and TRBJ2-5 gives the full variable domain: EAGVAQSPRYKIIEKRQSVAFWCNPISGHATLYWYQQILGQGPKLLIQFQNNGVVDDSQLPKDRFSAERLKGVDSTLKIQPAKLEDSAVYLCASSSVSGIHQETQYFGPGTRLLVL.